A selection of T cell receptor beta chains follows, all from one sample in a study of spatial heterogeneity in lung cancer. TCRdb redid the calling of the 5' RACE reads with MiXCR, one entry per CDR3 protein. The sample consists of around 7,900 distinct CDR3 sequences, 13% to 15% of them appearing once. The starting material was lung tumor tissue, obtained at surgery. The receptors shown here come from a female donor with early-stage non-small cell lung cancer. Both conserved end residues are part of each CDR3. Each record gives: J gene, D gene, V gene, clone size, CDR3 DNA, CDR3 protein. D genes are given only for firm matches. The listing skips clone size in some rows; elsewhere it reads once, few, many or a size class.

J: TRBJ1-5
D: .
V: TRBV5-5
size: many
DNA: TGTGCCAGCAGCGGAGGTTATAGCAATCAGCCCCAGCATTTT
CDR3: CASSGGYSNQPQHF

J: TRBJ2-2
D: TRBD2
V: TRBV3-1
size: medium-sized
DNA: TGTGCCACCCGGGAACTAGCGCAGGCCGGGGAGCTGTTTTTT
CDR3: CATRELAQAGELFF

J: TRBJ2-5
D: .
V: TRBV7-9
size: medium-sized
DNA: TGTGCCAGCAGCTCCTGGTCGGCCCAAGAGACCCAGTACTTC
CDR3: CASSSWSAQETQYF

J: TRBJ1-2
D: .
V: TRBV28
size: medium-sized
DNA: TGTGCCAGCAGGTCTTCAGGGATCTATGGCTACACCTTC
CDR3: CASRSSGIYGYTF

J: TRBJ2-1
D: .
V: TRBV5-4
size: many
DNA: TGTGCCAGCAGCTTGGATCAGGGAAACTACAATGAGCAGTTCTTC
CDR3: CASSLDQGNYNEQFF

J: TRBJ2-3
D: TRBD2
V: TRBV24-1
size: .
DNA: TGTGCCACCAGTAGTAGCGGGAGGGCGCATACGCAGTATTTT
CDR3: CATSSSGRAHTQYF

J: TRBJ1-1
D: .
V: TRBV7-8
size: few
DNA: TGTGCCAGCAGCATCGACAGAAACACTGAAGCTTTCTTT
CDR3: CASSIDRNTEAFF

J: TRBJ1-5
D: .
V: TRBV20-1
size: medium-sized
DNA: TGCAGTGCCCAACGAGGGAATCAGCCCCAGCATTTT
CDR3: CSAQRGNQPQHF

J: TRBJ2-3
D: TRBD2
V: TRBV7-3
size: .
DNA: TGTGCCAGCAGCACTAGCGGGGGGGCAAATACGCAGTATTTT
CDR3: CASSTSGGANTQYF

J: TRBJ2-5
D: TRBD2
V: TRBV6-2/TRBV6-3
size: many
DNA: TGTGCCAGCAGCTCCGGACTAGCGGGGGGTATAGAGACCCAGTACTTC
CDR3: CASSSGLAGGIETQYF

J: TRBJ2-2
D: TRBD1
V: TRBV6-6
size: medium-sized
DNA: TGTGCCAGCAGTAAAAGGACAGGGGGGACAGGGGAGCTGTTTTTT
CDR3: CASSKRTGGTGELFF

J: TRBJ1-4
D: .
V: TRBV7-8
size: medium-sized
DNA: TGTGCCAGCAGCTCCAACAGGAACAATGAAAAACTGTTTTTT
CDR3: CASSSNRNNEKLFF

J: TRBJ2-2
D: .
V: TRBV7-3
size: many
DNA: TGTGCCAGCAGCCCCCTGACAAAAAACACCGGGGAGCTGTTTTTT
CDR3: CASSPLTKNTGELFF

J: TRBJ2-7
D: TRBD2
V: TRBV6-2/TRBV6-3
size: many
DNA: TGTGCCACCAAAGCGGGGCTTTGGTGGGAGCAGTACTTC
CDR3: CATKAGLWWEQYF

J: TRBJ2-1
D: TRBD2
V: TRBV18
size: many
DNA: TGTGCCAGCTCACCGACGCGGGGGGGCCTTGACAATGAGCAGTTCTTC
CDR3: CASSPTRGGLDNEQFF

J: TRBJ1-2
D: .
V: TRBV4-1
size: many
DNA: TGCGCCAGCAGCCAAGACGATATAAGAGGGGATTATGGCTACACCTTC
CDR3: CASSQDDIRGDYGYTF

J: TRBJ2-2
D: .
V: TRBV4-2
size: medium-sized
DNA: TGTGCCAGCAGCCAAGATCGTGAAGGCGGGGAGCTGTTTTTT
CDR3: CASSQDREGGELFF

J: TRBJ1-2
D: .
V: TRBV12-3/TRBV12-4
size: many
DNA: TGTGCCAGCAGTCGGAGAAGGTCCTATGGCTACACCTTC
CDR3: CASSRRRSYGYTF

J: TRBJ1-6
D: .
V: TRBV6-5
size: many
DNA: TGTGCCAGCAGTTACCCAGGGGAGAGGTCACCCCTCCACTTT
CDR3: CASSYPGERSPLHF

J: TRBJ2-3
D: .
V: TRBV7-2
size: medium-sized
DNA: TGTGCCAGCAGCCCCGGGACTGCCTGGGACACGCAGTATTTT
CDR3: CASSPGTAWDTQYF

J: TRBJ1-5
D: .
V: TRBV7-6
size: many
DNA: TGTGCCAGCAGCTTAGCGGGGGATCAGCCCCAGCATTTT
CDR3: CASSLAGDQPQHF

J: TRBJ2-3
D: .
V: TRBV28
size: .
DNA: TGTGCCAGCAGTTTCGTGGCGGGCACAGATACGCAGTATTTT
CDR3: CASSFVAGTDTQYF

J: TRBJ1-1
D: .
V: TRBV6-5
size: many
DNA: TGTGCCAGCAGTTACGGTCGGGGGGTGAACACTGAAGCTTTCTTT
CDR3: CASSYGRGVNTEAFF

J: TRBJ2-6
D: .
V: TRBV6-1
size: medium-sized
DNA: TGTGCCAGCAGCCAACAGGGTTTAAGTTCTGGGGCCAACGTCCTGACTTTC
CDR3: CASSQQGLSSGANVLTF

J: TRBJ1-5
D: TRBD1
V: TRBV23-1
size: many
DNA: TGCGCCAGATATGGGGGTAATCCGGGACAGGGCGATCAGCCCCAGCATTTT
CDR3: CARYGGNPGQGDQPQHF

J: TRBJ2-3
D: .
V: TRBV10-3
size: many
DNA: TGTGCCATCAGTGAGACCTTACGGGGCCCCACAGATACGCAGTATTTT
CDR3: CAISETLRGPTDTQYF

J: TRBJ1-3
D: .
V: TRBV15
size: medium-sized
DNA: TGTGCCACCAGCAGGGGGTTTGCCTCTGGAAACACCATATATTTT
CDR3: CATSRGFASGNTIYF

J: TRBJ2-7
D: .
V: TRBV6-6
size: medium-sized
DNA: TGTGCCAGCAGTTACGGGCGGCTAGCGTATGAGCAGTACTTC
CDR3: CASSYGRLAYEQYF

J: TRBJ1-2
D: TRBD1
V: TRBV12-3/TRBV12-4
size: medium-sized
DNA: TGTGCCAGCAGTTCGGACAGGGTTAATGATGGCTACACCTTC
CDR3: CASSSDRVNDGYTF

J: TRBJ2-2
D: .
V: TRBV20-1
size: medium-sized
DNA: TGCAGTGCTAGATTGCGGGGGACAGCGAACACCGGGGAGCTGTTTTTT
CDR3: CSARLRGTANTGELFF

J: TRBJ2-1
D: TRBD2
V: TRBV20-1
size: medium-sized
DNA: TGCAGTGCTAGAGGTCAGCGGGGGGGTTTGAATGAGCAGTTCTTC
CDR3: CSARGQRGGLNEQFF

J: TRBJ1-5
D: TRBD1
V: TRBV19
size: medium-sized
DNA: TGTGCCAGTAGTACAATGGGACAGGGCAATCAGCCCCAGCATTTT
CDR3: CASSTMGQGNQPQHF

J: TRBJ1-1
D: .
V: TRBV6-5
size: many
DNA: TGTGCCAGCAGTACACAGGGAACGACTGAAGCTTTCTTT
CDR3: CASSTQGTTEAFF

J: TRBJ2-1
D: .
V: TRBV5-1
size: medium-sized
DNA: TGCGCCAGCAGCTCGGGACTCGCCCTCGGGGGCAATGAGCAGTTCTTC
CDR3: CASSSGLALGGNEQFF

J: TRBJ2-3
D: .
V: TRBV3-1
size: many
DNA: TGTGCCAGCCACCTGGGAACGGCGATGACAGATACGCAGTATTTT
CDR3: CASHLGTAMTDTQYF

J: TRBJ2-1
D: .
V: TRBV12-3/TRBV12-4
size: .
DNA: TGTGCCAGCACCCCTCCCGCGGGGTCAGGTGAGCAGTTCTTC
CDR3: CASTPPAGSGEQFF

J: TRBJ2-5
D: .
V: TRBV5-4
size: many
DNA: TGTGCCAGCAGCTTTGTAGGGTTAGAGACCCAGTACTTC
CDR3: CASSFVGLETQYF

J: TRBJ1-4
D: TRBD1
V: TRBV5-4
size: many
DNA: TGTGCCAGCAGCTCGGGACAGAACAATGAAAAACTGTTTTTT
CDR3: CASSSGQNNEKLFF

J: TRBJ2-2
D: .
V: TRBV20-1
size: many
DNA: TGCAGTGCTCCACATAAGGCGCAGCCAAAGGGGGAGCTGTTTTTT
CDR3: CSAPHKAQPKGELFF

J: TRBJ2-6
D: .
V: TRBV10-3
size: many
DNA: TGTGCCATCAAACTGACTTCTGGGGCCAACGTCCTGACTTTC
CDR3: CAIKLTSGANVLTF

J: TRBJ2-5
D: .
V: TRBV6-1
size: many
DNA: TGTGCCAGCAGTAAGAACTACAGGCAAGAGACCCAGTACTTC
CDR3: CASSKNYRQETQYF

J: TRBJ2-4
D: TRBD1
V: TRBV7-9
size: many
DNA: TGTGCCAGCAGCTTTCGACAGGGAAACATTCAGTACTTC
CDR3: CASSFRQGNIQYF

J: TRBJ2-5
D: TRBD1
V: TRBV9
size: medium-sized
DNA: TGTGCCAGCAGCGTAGGGTCGACAGGGAGAGAGACCCAGTACTTC
CDR3: CASSVGSTGRETQYF

J: TRBJ1-2
D: .
V: TRBV20-1
size: .
DNA: TGCAGTGCTACCGACAGGCCCTCCTATGGCTACACCTTC
CDR3: CSATDRPSYGYTF

J: TRBJ2-5
D: .
V: TRBV28
size: many
DNA: TGTGCCAGCAGTCTCTCAAGGGTTGGTCGGGAGACCCAGTACTTC
CDR3: CASSLSRVGRETQYF

J: TRBJ2-1
D: TRBD2
V: TRBV7-3
size: many
DNA: TGTGCCAGCAGCCCGATCGGGGGGAGCTCCTACAATGAGCAGTTCTTC
CDR3: CASSPIGGSSYNEQFF

J: TRBJ2-7
D: .
V: TRBV10-2
size: large
DNA: TGCGCCAGCAGTGACCCCAGGGTACCCCCCTACGAGCAGTACTTC
CDR3: CASSDPRVPPYEQYF

J: TRBJ1-1
D: .
V: TRBV6-5
size: many
DNA: TGTGCCAGCAGTTATTCCAAGGGGGGGAACACTGAAGCTTTCTTT
CDR3: CASSYSKGGNTEAFF

J: TRBJ2-7
D: TRBD1
V: TRBV18
size: many
DNA: TGTGCCAGCTCACCGACGACAGGGGCCCACGAGCAGTACTTC
CDR3: CASSPTTGAHEQYF

J: TRBJ1-4
D: TRBD1
V: TRBV7-6
size: many
DNA: TGTGCCAGCAGCTCCGGGACAGGCAAAGAAAAACTGTTTTTT
CDR3: CASSSGTGKEKLFF

J: TRBJ2-7
D: .
V: TRBV11-2
size: many
DNA: TGTGCCAGCAGCACTAGGGGGGGCTCCGAGCAGTACTTC
CDR3: CASSTRGGSEQYF

J: TRBJ2-5
D: .
V: TRBV5-6
size: medium-sized
DNA: TGTGCCAGCAGCCTCCTACAGGGTTTGGAGACCCAGTACTTC
CDR3: CASSLLQGLETQYF

J: TRBJ1-2
D: .
V: TRBV30
size: many
DNA: TGTGCCTTCACGACACGGCGGGGAAGTTGGGGCTACACCTTC
CDR3: CAFTTRRGSWGYTF

J: TRBJ1-6
D: .
V: TRBV7-2
size: many
DNA: TGTGCCAGCAGCTCGCAGGGTACACCCCAGGGGTCACCCCTCCACTTT
CDR3: CASSSQGTPQGSPLHF

J: TRBJ2-1
D: TRBD2
V: TRBV9
size: many
DNA: TGTGCCAGCAGTCCACCGGGACTACCTCCTGAGCAGTTCTTC
CDR3: CASSPPGLPPEQFF

J: TRBJ1-1
D: .
V: TRBV27
size: many
DNA: TGTGCCAGCAGTTTATGGGGGGGTGAAGCTTTCTTT
CDR3: CASSLWGGEAFF

J: TRBJ1-5
D: .
V: TRBV4-2
size: large
DNA: TGTGCCAGCAGCGTTTTTGGCGATCAGCCCCAGCATTTT
CDR3: CASSVFGDQPQHF

J: TRBJ2-3
D: .
V: TRBV7-8
size: medium-sized
DNA: TGTGCCAGCAGCTTAGACTGGGGGGATACGCAGTATTTT
CDR3: CASSLDWGDTQYF

J: TRBJ2-1
D: .
V: TRBV6-2/TRBV6-3
size: many
DNA: TGTGCCAGCCCCCGGGACACCACACTCAATGAGCAGTTCTTC
CDR3: CASPRDTTLNEQFF

J: TRBJ1-5
D: .
V: TRBV29-1
size: medium-sized
DNA: TGCAGCGTTTGGACCCGCAATCAGCCCCAGCATTTT
CDR3: CSVWTRNQPQHF